The rows below give T cell receptor beta chains drawn from one sample of a study of post-analysis software for immune sequencing data. TCRdb reprocessed the PCR reads with MiXCR, giving one entry per CDR3 protein. Of roughly 800,000 distinct CDR3 sequences in the sample, about 43% were seen once. The sample was blood. These TCRs come from a girl between 10 and 17 years old with multiple sclerosis. Each CDR3 is given with its conserved first and last residue. Each record gives: clone size, D gene, V gene, J gene, CDR3 protein, CDR3 DNA. The D gene is left open where the match is weak. Not every row has a clone size; where given, it reads once, few, many or a size class.

.,.,TRBV7-2,TRBJ1-2,CASTQGGDYGYTF,TGTGCCAGCACCCAAGGAGGGGACTATGGCTACACCTTC
.,.,TRBV20-1,TRBJ1-2,CSYPKGVFYGYTF,TGCAGCTACCCGAAGGGGGTCTTCTATGGCTACACCTTC
few,TRBD2,TRBV7-3,TRBJ2-7,CASNMGGRTDEQYF,TGTGCCAGCAACATGGGGGGGAGGACCGACGAGCAGTACTTC
few,TRBD1,TRBV6-1,TRBJ2-3,CASSDWTGAADTQYF,TGTGCCAGTAGTGATTGGACAGGGGCGGCAGATACGCAGTATTTT
.,TRBD2,TRBV5-5,TRBJ2-5,CASSLSWTSGAEGETQYF,TGTGCCAGCAGCCTCTCCTGGACTAGCGGGGCCGAGGGAGAGACCCAGTACTTC
.,TRBD2,TRBV28,TRBJ2-1,CASRTSGYNEQFF,TGTGCCAGCCGGACTAGCGGCTACAATGAGCAGTTCTTC
.,.,TRBV20-1,TRBJ2-7,CSASLERHSYEQYF,TGCAGTGCTAGTTTGGAGCGGCACTCCTACGAGCAGTACTTC
.,.,TRBV10-2,TRBJ2-1,CASSGAGANEQFF,TGCGCCAGCAGTGGGGCAGGGGCGAATGAGCAGTTCTTC
few,.,TRBV11-1,TRBJ2-5,CASSLNTGTWETQYF,TGTGCCAGCAGCTTAAACACTGGGACCTGGGAGACCCAGTACTTC
.,TRBD1,TRBV6-1,TRBJ2-7,CASSEGQAGAYEQYF,TGTGCCAGCAGTGAGGGACAGGCTGGGGCCTACGAGCAGTACTTC
.,TRBD2,TRBV12-3/TRBV12-4,TRBJ2-7,CASSPVLAGVPYEQYF,TGTGCCAGCAGCCCAGTACTAGCGGGAGTCCCCTACGAGCAGTACTTC
.,.,TRBV5-1,TRBJ2-7,CASSLGLPNEQYF,TGCGCCAGCAGCTTGGGGCTACCCAACGAGCAGTACTTC
.,TRBD1,TRBV7-8,TRBJ2-7,CASSIGQEEYF,TGTGCCAGCAGCATAGGACAGGAAGAGTACTTC
once,.,TRBV4-1,TRBJ1-5,CASSQEGAGSQPQHF,TGCGCCAGCAGCCAAGAAGGGGCAGGGTCCCAGCCCCAGCATTTT
.,.,TRBV12-3/TRBV12-4,TRBJ2-6,CASSGPGANVRTF,TGTGCCAGCAGTGGGCCTGGGGCCAACGTCCGGACTTTC
.,TRBD1,TRBV7-9,TRBJ2-1,CASRPDRGRHNEQFF,TGTGCCAGCAGACCTGACAGGGGGCGACACAATGAGCAGTTCTTC
.,TRBD2,TRBV10-3,TRBJ2-1,CAISESGTSIYNEQFF,TGTGCCATCAGTGAGTCGGGGACTAGCATCTACAATGAGCAGTTCTTC
few,TRBD1,TRBV20-1,TRBJ2-3,CSAQGQGSTDTQYF,TGCAGTGCCCAAGGACAGGGTAGCACAGATACGCAGTATTTT
.,TRBD2,TRBV27,TRBJ2-1,CASRPLAGPALGQFF,TGTGCCAGCAGGCCGCTAGCGGGCCCCGCCCTTGGGCAGTTCTTC
.,.,TRBV7-9,TRBJ1-1,CASSLIHSEAFF,TGTGCCAGCAGCTTGATTCACAGTGAAGCTTTCTTT
.,TRBD1,TRBV7-2,TRBJ1-2,CASSLMGQASSGYTF,TGTGCCAGCAGCTTGATGGGACAGGCGAGCTCAGGCTACACCTTC
.,TRBD2,TRBV7-6,TRBJ2-5,CASSGLAFETQYF,TGTGCCAGCAGCGGACTAGCATTTGAGACCCAGTACTTC
.,.,TRBV5-1,TRBJ2-1,CASSQSTSSYNEQFF,TGCGCCAGCAGTCAGTCTACAAGCTCCTACAATGAGCAGTTCTTC
.,.,TRBV5-1,TRBJ2-6,CASTRDPPSSGANVLTF,TGCGCCAGCACCCGGGACCCCCCGAGCTCTGGGGCCAACGTCCTGACTTTC